This T cell receptor (beta chain) stems from a study of T-cell reconstitution after alpha-beta-depleted transplantation in children. Construction of the TCRbeta library involved unique molecular identifiers. MiXCR, applied by TCRdb to the PCR reads, yields one record per CDR3 protein. This table has hundreds of thousands of distinct CDR3 sequences, roughly 15% appearing once. Germline CDR1 is MNHEY and CDR2 is SVGAGI. V dropped 0 bases and J dropped 7 bases, with 6 bases sitting between them. This CDR3 spans 13 amino acids. This clonotype has a count of ten or more. The material sequenced was PBMCs from the stem cell graft donor, taken from the stem cell graft. This TCR came from a human donor who donated a stem cell graft to a child with acute myeloid leukemia. V and J are TRBV6-5 and TRBJ2-2, with TRBD2 as a possible D gene (5 bases). CDR3 loop: CASSYSAVGELFF. In DNA form, the CDR3 reads TGTGCCAGCAGTTACTCAGCGGTCGGGGAGCTGTTTTTT.